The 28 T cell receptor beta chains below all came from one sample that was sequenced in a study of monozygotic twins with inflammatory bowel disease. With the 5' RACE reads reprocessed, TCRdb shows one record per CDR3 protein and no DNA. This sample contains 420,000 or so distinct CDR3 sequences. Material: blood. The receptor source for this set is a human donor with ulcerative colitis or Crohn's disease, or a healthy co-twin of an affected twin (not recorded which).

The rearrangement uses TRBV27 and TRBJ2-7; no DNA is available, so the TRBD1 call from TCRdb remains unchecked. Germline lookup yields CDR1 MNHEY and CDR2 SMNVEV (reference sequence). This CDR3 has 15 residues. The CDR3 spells CASSQQGSGAYEQYF.

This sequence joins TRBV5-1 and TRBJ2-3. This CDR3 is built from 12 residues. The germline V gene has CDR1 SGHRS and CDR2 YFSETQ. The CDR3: CASSVHTDTQYF.

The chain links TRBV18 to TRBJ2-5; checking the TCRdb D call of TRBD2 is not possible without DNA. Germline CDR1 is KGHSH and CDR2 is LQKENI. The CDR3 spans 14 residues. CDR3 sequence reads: CASSPLAEPETQYF.

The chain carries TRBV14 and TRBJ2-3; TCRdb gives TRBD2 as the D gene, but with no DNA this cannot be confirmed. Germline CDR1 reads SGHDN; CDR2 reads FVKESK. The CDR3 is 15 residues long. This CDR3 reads CASSDQLAGTDTQYF.

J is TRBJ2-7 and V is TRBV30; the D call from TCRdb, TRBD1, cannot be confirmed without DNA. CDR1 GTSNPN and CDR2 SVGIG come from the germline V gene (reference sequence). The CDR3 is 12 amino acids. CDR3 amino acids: CAWSDQQGKQYF.

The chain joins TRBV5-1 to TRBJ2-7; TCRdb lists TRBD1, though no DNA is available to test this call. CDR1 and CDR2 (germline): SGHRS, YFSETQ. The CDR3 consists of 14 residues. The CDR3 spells CASSGGQGLSEQYF.

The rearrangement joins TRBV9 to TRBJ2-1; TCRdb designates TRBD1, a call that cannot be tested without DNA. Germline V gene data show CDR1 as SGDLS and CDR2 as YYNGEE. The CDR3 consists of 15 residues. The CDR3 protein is CASSQQGSTYNEQFF.

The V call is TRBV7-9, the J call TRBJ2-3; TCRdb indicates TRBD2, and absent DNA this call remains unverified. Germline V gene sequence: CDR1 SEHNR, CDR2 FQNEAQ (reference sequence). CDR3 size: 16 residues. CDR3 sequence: CASSSGWAAGGATQYF.

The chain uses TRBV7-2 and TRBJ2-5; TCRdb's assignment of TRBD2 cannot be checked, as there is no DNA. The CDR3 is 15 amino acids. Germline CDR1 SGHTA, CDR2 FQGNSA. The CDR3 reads CASSLGGLGGETQYF. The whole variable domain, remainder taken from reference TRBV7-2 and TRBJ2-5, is GAGVSQSPSNKVTEKGKDVELRCDPISGHTALYWYRQSLGQGLEFLIYFQGNSAPDKSGLPSDRFSAERTGGSVSTLTIQRTQQEDSAVYLCASSLGGLGGETQYFGPGTRLLVL.

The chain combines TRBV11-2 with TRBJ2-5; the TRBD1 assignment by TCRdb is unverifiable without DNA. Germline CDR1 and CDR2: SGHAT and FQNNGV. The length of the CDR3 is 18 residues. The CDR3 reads CASSLSSGVRTGQETQYF. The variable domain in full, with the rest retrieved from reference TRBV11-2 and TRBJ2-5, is EAGVAQSPRYKIIEKRQSVAFWCNPISGHATLYWYQQILGQGPKLLIQFQNNGVVDDSQLPKDRFSAERLKGVDSTLKIQPAKLEDSAVYLCASSLSSGVRTGQETQYFGPGTRLLVL.

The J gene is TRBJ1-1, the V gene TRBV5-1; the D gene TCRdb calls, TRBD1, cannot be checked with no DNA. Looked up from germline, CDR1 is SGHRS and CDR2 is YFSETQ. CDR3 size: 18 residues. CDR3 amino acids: CASSLGDRAVGMNTEAFF.

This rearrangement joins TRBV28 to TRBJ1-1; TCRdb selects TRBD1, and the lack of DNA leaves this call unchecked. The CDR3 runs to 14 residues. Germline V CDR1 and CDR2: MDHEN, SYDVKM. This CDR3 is CASSPRGWDTEAFF.

CDR3 residues: CASGRLIYNEQFF. The chain uses TRBV14 and TRBJ2-1. Germline CDR1 SGHDN, CDR2 FVKESK. This CDR3 is built from 13 residues.

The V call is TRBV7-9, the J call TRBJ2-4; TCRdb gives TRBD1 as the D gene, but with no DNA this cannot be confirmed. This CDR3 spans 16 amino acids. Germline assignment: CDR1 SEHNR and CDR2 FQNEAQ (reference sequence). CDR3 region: CASSPPGQGSKNIQYF.

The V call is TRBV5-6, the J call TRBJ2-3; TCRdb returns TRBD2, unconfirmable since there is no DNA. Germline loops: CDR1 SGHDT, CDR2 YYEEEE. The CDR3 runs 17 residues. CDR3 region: CASSLWTSGLRTDTQYF.

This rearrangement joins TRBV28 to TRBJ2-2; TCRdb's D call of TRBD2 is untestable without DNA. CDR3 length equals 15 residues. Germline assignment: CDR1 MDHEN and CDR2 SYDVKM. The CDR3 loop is CASSPPLAYVGELVF.

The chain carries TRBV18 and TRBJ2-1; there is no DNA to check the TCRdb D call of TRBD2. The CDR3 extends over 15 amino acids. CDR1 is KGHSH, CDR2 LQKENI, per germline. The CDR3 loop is CASSDTSGPYNEQSF.

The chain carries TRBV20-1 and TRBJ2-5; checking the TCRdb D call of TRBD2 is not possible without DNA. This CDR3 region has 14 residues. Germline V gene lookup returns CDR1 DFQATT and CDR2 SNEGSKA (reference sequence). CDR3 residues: CSASGGRAAETQYF.

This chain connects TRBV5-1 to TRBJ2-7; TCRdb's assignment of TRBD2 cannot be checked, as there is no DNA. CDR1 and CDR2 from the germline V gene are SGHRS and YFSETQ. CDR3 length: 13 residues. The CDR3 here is CASSLKGLYEQYF.

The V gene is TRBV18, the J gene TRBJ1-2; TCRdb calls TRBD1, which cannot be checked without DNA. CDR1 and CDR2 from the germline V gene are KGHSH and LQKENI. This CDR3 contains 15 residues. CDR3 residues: CASSPKLQGIYGYTF.

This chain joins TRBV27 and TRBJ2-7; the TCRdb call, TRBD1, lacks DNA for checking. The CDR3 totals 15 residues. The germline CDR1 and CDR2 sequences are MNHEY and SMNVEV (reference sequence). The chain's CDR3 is CASSTTGVSSYEQYF.

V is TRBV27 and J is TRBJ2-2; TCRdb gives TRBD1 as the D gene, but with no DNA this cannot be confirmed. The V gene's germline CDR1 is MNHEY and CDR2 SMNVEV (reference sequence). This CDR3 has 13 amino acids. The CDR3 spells CASGQGVAGELFF.

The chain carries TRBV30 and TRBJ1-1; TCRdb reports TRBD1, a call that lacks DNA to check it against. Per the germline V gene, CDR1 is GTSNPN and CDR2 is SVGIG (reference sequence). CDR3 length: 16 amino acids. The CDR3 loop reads CAWSPLTGDYYTEAFF.

CDR3 in amino acids: CASSSEVTDLLGVYGYTF. The rearrangement uses TRBV7-8 and TRBJ1-2; no DNA is available, so the TRBD1 call from TCRdb remains unchecked. This CDR3 is built from 18 residues. Germline-derived CDR1 and CDR2 are SGHVS and FQNEAQ.

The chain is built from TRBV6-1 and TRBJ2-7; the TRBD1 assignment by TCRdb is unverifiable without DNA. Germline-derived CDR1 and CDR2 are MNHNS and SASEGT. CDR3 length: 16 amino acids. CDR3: CASSEAQGGWVYEQYF.

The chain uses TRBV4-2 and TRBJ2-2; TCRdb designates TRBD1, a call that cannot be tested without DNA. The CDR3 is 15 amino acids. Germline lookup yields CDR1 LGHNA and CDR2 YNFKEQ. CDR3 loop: CASSQGAVNTGELFF.

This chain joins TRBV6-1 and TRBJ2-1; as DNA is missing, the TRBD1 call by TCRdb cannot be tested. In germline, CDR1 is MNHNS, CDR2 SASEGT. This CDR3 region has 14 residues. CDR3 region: CASPGQGTYNEQFF.

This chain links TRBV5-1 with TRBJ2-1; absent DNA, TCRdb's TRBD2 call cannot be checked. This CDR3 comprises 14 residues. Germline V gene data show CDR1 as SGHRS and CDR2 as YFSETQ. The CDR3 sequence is CASKVTSANNEQFF. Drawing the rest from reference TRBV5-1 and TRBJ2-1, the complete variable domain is KAGVTQTPRYLIKTRGQQVTLSCSPISGHRSVSWYQQTPGQGLQFLFEYFSETQRNKGNFPGRFSGRQFSNSRSEMNVSTLELGDSALYLCASKVTSANNEQFFGPGTRLTVL.